Sequencing of this T cell receptor beta chain was carried out in a study of T cells after yellow fever vaccination. Study-wide context: Any fraction with a low cell number was prepared using SMART-Seq v4 Ultra Low Input.

The germline V gene has CDR1 SGHAT and CDR2 FQNNGV. The CDR3 sequence is 15 residues long. With 3 bases removed from V and 5 bases from J, the gap between germline ends came to 17 bases. The sample holds a few counts of this clonotype. It was through 5'RACE template switching that TCR cDNA was made, with a universal primer site and UMIs added. TCRdb analysed the 5' RACE reads with MiXCR anew, one entry per CDR3 protein. The sample lists 200,000 to 250,000 distinct CDR3 sequences, 6% to 7.5% occurring once. Here the sequenced sample was CD4+ T cells sorted from PBMCs, taken 15 days after the yellow fever booster vaccination. This TCR derives from a man aged 25 to 40 who received the YFV17D yellow fever vaccine. The chain is built from TRBV11-2 and TRBJ2-7; D is ambiguous. The CDR3 loop is CASSFDGRSTHEQYF. CDR3 coding DNA: TGTGCCAGCAGCTTCGATGGCAGATCGACCCACGAGCAGTACTTC.